This paragraph covers one T cell receptor (beta chain) sequence. This clone was detected a few times. What this receptor recognizes is not known. No much larger clone is present one base from it, and per-base qualities are unavailable. These data originate in a study of cytomegalovirus exposure and HLA in healthy donors (dated by TCRdb to the late 2010s). Broadly, across the study: In an earlier analysis of some 550 of the donors, 276 Gb of sequence data and 117 million unique TCR beta sequences from approximately 180 million T cells were reported. An early release covering over 500 HLA-typed donors comprised roughly 300 gigabases of sequencing data and tens of millions of unique TCR sequences. Among the roughly 380 genotyped donors, around 81% belonged to the genetic ancestry cluster associated with self-reported Caucasian donors. The aim of the study was to test whether cataloging public T cell receptors could identify signatures of past pathogen exposure. The study profiled the T cell repertoires of hundreds of subjects by immunosequencing and related them to cytomegalovirus serostatus. Besides the first cohort of roughly 700 subjects, a separate validation cohort made up of 90 to 150 different subjects was used. To predict cytomegalovirus infection status, the study brought together high-throughput TCR immunosequencing, statistical association of individual TCRs with disease status, and machine learning. A later analysis re-examined previously published TCR beta repertoires from hundreds of donors and added high-resolution HLA genotyping to investigate patterns of TCR occurrence. In the later analysis, no new phenotypic data were used to find candidate immune exposures; instead, reliance was placed on TCR beta sequences and their occurrence across donors. In an earlier analysis of a few hundred of the donors, high-throughput TCR beta sequencing was used to judge whether each TCR beta V gene segment behaved as functional or pseudogenic. Donor age, sex, ethnicity and CMV serostatus were compiled together with the repertoire data. A later genetic analysis took genome-wide SNP genotypes for 398 of the 666 donors and used that subset as a discovery cohort. All discovery cohort repertoires had been generated using a single sequencing platform. Class I and class II HLA loci were covered by the typing at four-digit resolution. The number of typed donors differed by locus: about 620-630 for A, B, C, DRB1 and DQB1; 522 for DQA1; 606 for DPA1; and about 450 for DPB1. Four or five DR-DQ haplotypes were handled as single units for association and clustering because linkage in the cohort was strong. Across around 400 genotyped donors of the cohort, an average of about 240,000 unique TCR beta nucleotide sequences per donor were sequenced, and approximately 17% of those sequences were non-productive.

According to the germline V gene (reference sequence), CDR1 reads MNHNY and CDR2 reads SVGAGI. V is pared back by 0 bases and J by 6 bases, with 12 bases lying between the germline termini. From its cysteine to its phenylalanine, the CDR3 spans 14 amino acids. Kept here is only the CDR3 DNA, which spans 42 bases and is read in frame from base 1. General conclusions and limits of the study: Cytomegalovirus status was reported to be diagnosed by the classifier with high specificity and sensitivity in both the original and validation cohorts. A later genetic analysis associated a missense DCLRE1C variant with V-gene and J-gene trimming of TCR beta chains, and an independent cohort replicated the association. Presence/absence analyses assumed roughly uniform sequencing depth across donors, an assumption that may not hold. Because HLA typing was unavailable for some donors at each locus, only the typed subset was used in association tests. Immune exposure information for the cohort was limited to CMV serostatus. Assigning TCR associations to individual alleles was difficult when HLA alleles, especially DR and DQ, strongly co-occurred. A cluster of highly shared sequence variants was judged likely to represent a technical artifact of the sequencing pipeline. According to the authors, the approach could potentially be generalized to other disease states and immunological phenotypes. The 87-base-pair reads could not distinguish some IMGT-functional V segments, including TRBV6-2 and TRBV6-3, so those segments were excluded. A later analysis found that TCR association rates varied across HLA loci, with DRB1 alleles showing the most associated TCRs and HLA-C alleles the fewest. Across donors, most TCR sequences were observed very rarely, whereas some public TCRs were present in many individuals. The earlier analysis of around 600 of the donors excluded roughly 17 rarely observed V segments, including chromosome 9 orphons, because counts were too low. The cohort was sequenced for TCR beta chains only, and without alpha or paired-chain data the features that could be detected were limited. A later analysis reported that several top co-occurrence clusters appeared linked to parvovirus B19, influenza, CMV and Epstein-Barr virus. In an earlier analysis of roughly 560 of the donors, most TCR beta V segments were observed in productive rearrangements about 87% or about 30% of the time, broadly matching IMGT annotations. In a later analysis, about 16,000 TCR beta sequences were associated with specific HLA alleles at a false discovery rate of 0.05. In vitro tests confirmed that a few of the cytomegalovirus-associated TCR beta chains recognize cytomegalovirus antigens. Compared with the 666-donor mean, donors in an Asian-associated ancestry cluster had fewer N-insertions in productive TCRs, according to a later genetic analysis. In the study, 150 to 200 TCR beta chains were listed as associated with cytomegalovirus. A further reported finding was that TCR beta sequences accurately predicted the HLA-A and HLA-B alleles for most subjects in the first cohort. A later analysis found that HLA-associated TCR beta chains were more clonally expanded and had lower generation probabilities than equally common non-associated chains. Most CMV-associated TCR beta chains appeared to be HLA-restricted in a later analysis, and the HLA associations seemed to be driven largely by CMV exposure. Linkage disequilibrium might explain the correlated functional status among segregating V segments, but an unknown experimental factor could not be excluded.

The library was obtained by the immunoSEQ multiplex PCR assay. The multiplex PCR relied on a mix of 60 forward primers for TCR Vbeta segments and 13 reverse primers for TCR Jbeta segments. A multiplex PCR assay on genomic DNA amplified the CDR3 region of rearranged TCR beta genes. The amplified TCR beta libraries were sequenced on the Illumina HiSeq System as 87-base-pair reads. As for how the authors treated the data: Across the 600 to 700 repertoires, a later analysis counted about 81 million unique TCR beta chains, 9 million to 14 million of which were shared by at least two donors. To remove PCR and sequencing errors, raw reads were error-corrected and collapsed into unique sequences using a nearest-neighbor algorithm that merged closely related sequences. V, D and J gene segments were assigned by aligning CDR3 sequences to IMGT reference sequences. Each retained sequence needed at least a six-nucleotide match to both a V gene segment and a J gene segment. A rearrangement counted as productive if the CDR3 had no stop codons and remained in frame with V and J, and every other rearrangement counted as non-productive. Following IMGT convention, CDR3 was defined as the stretch from the second conserved V-encoded cysteine to the conserved J-encoded phenylalanine. The earlier analysis of 587 of the donors excluded any sequence lacking an unambiguous match to a single V gene segment. In an earlier analysis of more than 500 of the donors, a V segment was called functional when productive rearrangements were above 56.7%, and segregating when the standard deviation between donors exceeded 5%. A statistical classification framework was built for diagnosing cytomegalovirus status from the catalog of TCR beta chain sequences. In a later analysis, TCR nucleotide sequences were compared against IMGT/GENE-DB human TR gene sequences so that V and J genes could be assigned. The TCRdist pipeline was used in a later analysis to assign CDR3 sequences and most-parsimonious VDJ recombination scenarios. In a later analysis, each TCR beta chain was defined by its CDR3 amino acid sequence together with its V-gene family, and reads without a unique V-gene family were excluded. To address suspected cross-contamination and a sequencing artifact, a later analysis removed 550 to 750 highly shared, low-generation-probability nucleotide sequences. In a later analysis, a clonal expansion index was calculated for each public chain from normalized within-repertoire ranks of inferred template counts. Generation probabilities in a later analysis came from a VDJ recombination model fitted to out-of-frame rearrangements, and those results were checked against IGoR. Hypergeometric tests were used in a later analysis to score TCR-TCR, TCR-HLA and TCR-CMV co-occurrence, with a repertoire-size bias correction applied to the TCR pairs. In a later analysis, false discovery rates were estimated by permuting HLA or CMV assignments 20 times. In a later analysis, co-occurring TCRs were grouped with DBSCAN, and TCRdist sequence similarity was added when clustering was performed within HLA-allele-positive subsets. Repertoires with fewer than 30,000 or more than 120,000 public chains were left out of co-occurrence clustering, as were a handful of repertoires with anomalous nucleotide sharing. As stored in TCRdb, this immuneACCESS dataset retains in-frame rearrangements with V and J assigned. A fraction of the clones does not appear; measured against another copy, unresolved V genes explain less than half of the discrepancy, and the remainder lacks a known reason. The V and J calls and clone size are taken from that table; D and trimming were inferred from the DNA. The sample table records about 110,000 clones; more than 9.5% of these occur just once. The ten largest make up about 16% of the sample.

The cohort consisted of hundreds of healthy bone marrow donors. Cohort members were all nominally healthy when sampled, although unrecorded immune exposures were likely present. The donor tested CMV seropositive and was one of the 289 seropositive cohort members. Every donor gave a peripheral blood sample, and the peripheral blood mononuclear cells from that sample were used for TCR beta sequencing. The Qiagen DNeasy Blood Extraction Kit was used to extract genomic DNA from the blood cell samples. The clonotype originates from a man aged 35-49 years in good health and CMV-seropositive. The chain couples TRBV6-6 to TRBJ2-7; TRBD2 might be the D gene, on 6 matching bases. The sequencing input was PBMCs. The sequenced DNA is TGTGCCAGCAGTTACTCGAACGCCGGGGGCGAGCAGTACTTC. Its translation is CASSYSNAGGEQYF.